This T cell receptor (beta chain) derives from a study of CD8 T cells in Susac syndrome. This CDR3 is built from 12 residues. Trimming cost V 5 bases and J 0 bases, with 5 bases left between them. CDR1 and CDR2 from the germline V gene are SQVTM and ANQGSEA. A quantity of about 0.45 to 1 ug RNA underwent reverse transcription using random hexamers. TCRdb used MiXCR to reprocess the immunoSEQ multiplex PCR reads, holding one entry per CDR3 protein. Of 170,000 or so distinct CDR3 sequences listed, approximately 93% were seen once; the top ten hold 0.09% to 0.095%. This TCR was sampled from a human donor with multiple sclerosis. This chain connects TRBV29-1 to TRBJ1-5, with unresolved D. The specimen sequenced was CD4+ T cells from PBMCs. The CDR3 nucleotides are TGCAGCGTTTCCTTTAGCAATCAGCCCCAGCATTTT. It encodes CSVSFSNQPQHF.